Listed below are T cell receptor beta chains from one sample, sequenced in a study of shared clonotypes between healthy human individuals. Using immunoSEQ multiplex PCR, the repertoire was profiled, and TCRdb retains in-frame clones only, with some absent. The repertoire holds approximately 2,300,000 clones, less than 95% seen once, with 0.3% to 0.45% in the top ten. Sequencing was performed on naive CD4+ T cells from PBMCs. These receptors all come from a man aged 18 to 29 in good health. Some clones in this sample may be carry-over from other donors' samples. Both conserved end residues are part of each CDR3. Fields, in order: D gene, J gene, clone size, V gene, CDR3 DNA, CDR3 protein. A D gene is named only where the DNA matches it firmly. Clone size is shown for a subset of rows, as once, few, many or a class of expanded clone.

TRBD2,TRBJ2-1,.,TRBV18,TGTGCCAGCTCACCATATTCGCGGGAGGTTTACAATGAGCAGTTCTTC,CASSPYSREVYNEQFF
.,TRBJ2-1,.,TRBV6-5,TGTGCCAGCAGTTATTCCAGATCCTACAATGAGCAGTTCTTC,CASSYSRSYNEQFF
TRBD2,TRBJ2-5,.,TRBV4-1,TGCGCCAGCAGCCAGACCCCGGGGGGAGGAGAGACCCAGTACTTC,CASSQTPGGGETQYF
.,TRBJ2-3,.,TRBV4-2,TGTGCCAGCAGCCAAGATAGAGCTGCGGGCACAGATACGCAGTATTTT,CASSQDRAAGTDTQYF
.,TRBJ1-4,.,TRBV7-9,TGTGCCAGCAGCTCGCAGGGAAGGAGAGAAAAACTGTTTTTT,CASSSQGRREKLFF
.,TRBJ2-3,.,TRBV5-1,TGCGCCAGCAGCTTAGACTTGTCCGGCCCAGATACGCAGTATTTT,CASSLDLSGPDTQYF
.,TRBJ2-7,.,TRBV6-5,TGTGCCAGCAGTAGCCAGGGGTACGAGCAGTACTTC,CASSSQGYEQYF
TRBD2,TRBJ2-3,.,TRBV5-1,TGCGCCAGCAGCTTTAGCGGGACTAGCACAGATACGCAGTATTTT,CASSFSGTSTDTQYF
.,TRBJ1-5,few,TRBV5-1,TGCGCCAGCAGCCCGAGGGGGGGCAATCAGCCCCAGCATTTT,CASSPRGGNQPQHF
.,TRBJ1-1,.,TRBV6-6,TGTGCCAGCAGTTACGGACAGATGAACACTGAAGCTTTCTTT,CASSYGQMNTEAFF
.,TRBJ2-1,many,TRBV9,TGTGCCAGCAGCGTAGACGGGGTCCCCTACAATGAGCAGTTCTTC,CASSVDGVPYNEQFF
TRBD1,TRBJ2-3,.,TRBV18,TGTGCCAGCTCACTACCGGGACAGGGATCAGATACGCAGTATTTT,CASSLPGQGSDTQYF
.,TRBJ1-1,.,TRBV27,TGTGCCAGCAGTTTATGGGGGGGTGGGTACACTGAAGCTTTCTTT,CASSLWGGGYTEAFF
.,TRBJ1-5,.,TRBV27,TGTGCCAGCAGTCCCGGGGGGGGTCACTGGAATCCCCAGCATTTT,CASSPGGGHWNPQHF
.,TRBJ2-3,.,TRBV7-3,TGTGCCAGCAGCTTACGAGGGGCGGATACGCAGTATTTT,CASSLRGADTQYF
.,TRBJ2-7,once,TRBV5-1,TGCGCCAGCAGCGACCCAACGGGCCACTACGAGCAGTACTTC,CASSDPTGHYEQYF
.,TRBJ1-2,.,TRBV18,TGTGCCAGCTCACCACCCCCGGGCCACTATGGCTACACCTTC,CASSPPPGHYGYTF
.,TRBJ2-1,once,TRBV5-4,TGTGCCAGCAGCTTGAGGAGCTCCTACAATGAGCAGTTCTTC,CASSLRSSYNEQFF
.,TRBJ2-7,.,TRBV2,TGTGCCAGCAGTGACATAGCGGAGGACTACGAGCAGTACTTC,CASSDIAEDYEQYF
.,TRBJ1-1,.,TRBV10-3,TGTGCCATCAGTGAACAGCGTGCTGGCACTGAAGCTTTCTTT,CAISEQRAGTEAFF
.,TRBJ2-7,.,TRBV15,TGTGCCACCAGCAGAGATGAGAAGGGGGGTGCCTACGAGCAGTACTTC,CATSRDEKGGAYEQYF
.,TRBJ2-7,.,TRBV5-5,TGTGCCAGCAGCCCACCTGCAGCCTACGAGCAGTACTTC,CASSPPAAYEQYF
.,TRBJ1-4,.,TRBV7-9,TGTGCCAGCAGCCGGACCTCGTTCCGTGAAAAACTGTTTTTT,CASSRTSFREKLFF
TRBD2,TRBJ2-3,.,TRBV27,TGTGCCAGCACCCGACTAGCGGGAGTACCCGATACGCAGTATTTT,CASTRLAGVPDTQYF
TRBD2,TRBJ2-5,.,TRBV9,TGTGCCAGCAGCTTCAGCAGTAGCGGGAGAGGAGAGACCCAGTACTTC,CASSFSSSGRGETQYF
TRBD2,TRBJ2-5,once,TRBV29-1,TGCAGCGTTGAAGGTAGCGGGATGAACCAAGAGACCCAGTACTTC,CSVEGSGMNQETQYF
.,TRBJ1-5,.,TRBV19,TGTGCCACCTACAGTCTGCCCAGTTATAGCAATCAGCCCCAGCATTTT,CATYSLPSYSNQPQHF
TRBD1,TRBJ2-7,.,TRBV7-2,TGTGCCAGCAGCTTGACAGGGTTCAGCTACGAGCAGTACTTC,CASSLTGFSYEQYF
.,TRBJ2-3,.,TRBV28,TGTGCCAGCAGGCAAATAGCGGCAACAGATACGCAGTATTTT,CASRQIAATDTQYF
.,TRBJ2-5,.,TRBV5-1,TGCGCCAGCAGCTACCCCCAAGAGACCCAGTACTTC,CASSYPQETQYF
TRBD2,TRBJ2-1,.,TRBV2,TGTGCCAGCAGCGCAGCGGGAGGGCCTGAGTTCTTC,CASSAAGGPEFF
TRBD2,TRBJ2-7,.,TRBV6-5,TGTGCCAGCAGTTACGGGCTAGCGGGAACCTACGAGCAGTACTTC,CASSYGLAGTYEQYF
.,TRBJ1-3,.,TRBV6-5,TGTGCCGTGGGGACCCCCCACTCTGGAAACACCATATATTTT,CAVGTPHSGNTIYF
.,TRBJ2-5,.,TRBV6-5,TGTGCCAGCACCGCCAGGGGGGGGGCGGAGACCCAGTACTTC,CASTARGGAETQYF
TRBD2,TRBJ2-5,.,TRBV15,TGTGCCACCAGCAGAGACTCTAGCGGGAGAGTAGGGCAAGAGACCCAGTACTTC,CATSRDSSGRVGQETQYF
.,TRBJ2-3,.,TRBV21-1,TGTGCCAGCAGCAAAGGGACCGGTTTGTCGACAGATACGCAGTATTTT,CASSKGTGLSTDTQYF
.,TRBJ2-1,.,TRBV28,TGTGCCAGCACTGGCCGGGCGGTGTACAATGAGCAGTTCTTC,CASTGRAVYNEQFF
.,TRBJ2-1,.,TRBV6-4,TGTGCCAGCAGTTCCCAGCAGGGGGGTGAGCAGTTCTTC,CASSSQQGGEQFF
.,TRBJ2-7,.,TRBV11-2,TGTGCCAGCAGCTTTCGATCCTACGAGCAGTACTTC,CASSFRSYEQYF
.,TRBJ2-1,.,TRBV10-3,TGTGCCATCAGCTCCCCAGTGGGTGAGCAGTTCTTC,CAISSPVGEQFF
TRBD2,TRBJ2-1,.,TRBV28,TGTGCCAGCAGGGGGACTAGCGGGAGAAGATTTTACAATGAGCAGTTCTTC,CASRGTSGRRFYNEQFF
.,TRBJ2-7,.,TRBV7-8,TGTGCCAGCAGCATCGGTTACGAGCAGTACTTC,CASSIGYEQYF
.,TRBJ1-5,.,TRBV7-8,TGTGCCAGCAGCTACCACGTGGGGGCCCCTCAGCCCCAGCATTTT,CASSYHVGAPQPQHF
TRBD1,TRBJ2-1,.,TRBV25-1,TGTGCCAGCAGTCCAATGACGCGGACAGGGTCCTACAATGAGCAGTTCTTC,CASSPMTRTGSYNEQFF
TRBD2,TRBJ2-5,.,TRBV11-2,TGTGCCAGCAGCTCCGGACTAGCGGGACAAGAGACCCAGTACTTC,CASSSGLAGQETQYF
TRBD2,TRBJ2-2,.,TRBV7-3,TGTGCCAGCAGCCCACCTGGGGGGAGGGCCCGAACCGGGGAGCTGTTTTTT,CASSPPGGRARTGELFF
.,TRBJ2-7,.,TRBV7-9,TGTGCCAGCAGCTGGGTTGGTCCAGATGAGCAGTACTTC,CASSWVGPDEQYF
.,TRBJ1-1,.,TRBV28,TGTGCCAGCAGTACCGGGACATATGAAGCTTTCTTT,CASSTGTYEAFF
.,TRBJ2-4,.,TRBV28,TGTGCCAGCAGCAAACAGGGAGCCAAAAACATTCAGTACTTC,CASSKQGAKNIQYF
.,TRBJ2-7,.,TRBV18,TGTGCCAGCTCACCCCCAGGAGAGCACGAGCAGTACTTC,CASSPPGEHEQYF